The 5 T cell receptor beta chains in this list originate from one sample, sequenced in a study of regulatory T cells in long-lasting Graves disease (dated by TCRdb to about 2021). According to the study, the label for this sample's time point signals: newly diagnosed GD, antithyroid drugs for less than 3 months. For both TCR sequencing and RNA sequencing, RNA was extracted from PBMCs using TRIzol. Library creation used multiplex PCR. Sequencer: Illumina HiSeq 4000. To build TCR beta libraries, CDR3 regions were amplified by Arm-PCR using iRepertoire HTBI primers. The public reads were quality trimmed at Q25 with fastp and then assembled into clones with MiXCR by TCRdb, keeping productive beta chains. Rows with a matching CDR3 protein are joined into one entry that keeps the most common DNA and genes. This sample lists a few hundred thousand distinct CDR3 sequences; 16% were detected once. The ten biggest clones cover about 32% of the sample.

Separately, the same data were catalogued under a study of T cells in Graves' hyperthyroidism and ophthalmopathy.

This material consisted of peripheral blood mononuclear cells (PBMCs), taken at new diagnosis, from a patient treated with antithyroid drugs. The receptors shown here come from a man aged 35 to 55 with Graves disease. Donor details come from another sample of the same person, matched by shared clones.

At least ten counts were recorded for this clonotype. As DNA, the CDR3 is TGCGCCAGCAGGGCTTGGGGGGCTGAGACAGATACGCAGTATTTT. Protein sequence: CASRAWGAETDTQYF. V is TRBV5-1 and J is TRBJ2-3; tentatively, D is TRBD1 or TRBD2 (6 bases each). Trimming cost V 5 bases and J 3 bases, with 16 bases left between them. The CDR3 sequence is 15 residues long. CDR1 is SGHRS, CDR2 YFSETQ, per germline. The full variable domain, its missing parts supplied by reference TRBV5-1 and TRBJ2-3, is KAGVTQTPRYLIKTRGQQVTLSCSPISGHRSVSWYQQTPGQGLQFLFEYFSETQRNKGNFPGRFSGRQFSNSRSEMNVSTLELGDSALYLCASRAWGAETDTQYFGPGTRLTVL.

This clonotype was seen at least ten times. The chain combines TRBV20-1 with TRBJ2-7, with 7 bases aligning to TRBD2. With V trimmed by 1 base and J by 3 bases, 6 bases remained unmatched. The CDR3 consists of 14 residues. CDR1 and CDR2 (germline): DFQATT, SNEGSKA (reference sequence). In DNA form, the CDR3 reads TGCAGTGCTAGAGTGGGCGGGGGTGTCTACGAGCAGTACTTC. Encoded protein: CSARVGGGVYEQYF.

As regards this clonotype: This likely traces to a read error, being one base from a far larger clone. V and J are TRBV20-1 and TRBJ2-3; perhaps TRBD1 as D (6 bases). The J call may be in error: the DNA end matches TRBJ2-5 better. Germline CDR1 and CDR2: DFQATT and SNEGSKA (reference sequence). This CDR3 has 13 residues. DNA of the CDR3: TGCAGTGCTAGTAGGGGGTCCTGGGGGACCCAGTACTTC. This gives the protein CSASRGSWGTQYF.

The sample holds many counts of this clonotype. The V call is TRBV28, the J call TRBJ2-5; D is unclear. Between the trimmed V and J ends, which lost 5 bases and 1 base, there was a span of 8 bases. The CDR3 covers 13 residues. Germline V gene lookup returns CDR1 MDHEN and CDR2 SYDVKM. This chain's CDR3 is CASSGWIQETQYF. The CDR3 DNA follows: TGTGCCAGCAGTGGTTGGATCCAAGAGACCCAGTACTTC.

In its sample, this clonotype was seen many times. The chain joins TRBV28 to TRBJ2-3; TRBD2 aligns across 8 bases. The CDR3 is 15 residues long. V lost 8 bases, J lost 3 bases, and 10 bases stayed unmatched. In germline, CDR1 is MDHEN, CDR2 SYDVKM. CDR3 region: CASFTLAGGTDTQYF. In DNA form, the CDR3 reads TGTGCCAGCTTCACGTTGGCGGGGGGAACAGATACGCAGTATTTT.